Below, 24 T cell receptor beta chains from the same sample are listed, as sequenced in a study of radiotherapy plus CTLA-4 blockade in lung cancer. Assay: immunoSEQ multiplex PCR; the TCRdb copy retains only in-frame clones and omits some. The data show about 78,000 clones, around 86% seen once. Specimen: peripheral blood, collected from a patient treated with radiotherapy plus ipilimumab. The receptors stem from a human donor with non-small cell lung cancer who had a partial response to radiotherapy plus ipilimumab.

The CDR3 protein is CAWSETLGSYEQYF. The DNA of the CDR3 is TGTGCCTGGAGTGAGACACTAGGAAGCTACGAGCAGTACTTC. V is TRBV30 and J is TRBJ2-7, with a possible D match to TRBD2 (5 bases). The CDR3 consists of 14 residues. V shed 1 base and J shed 3 bases, with 13 bases lying between them. CDR1 is GTSNPN, CDR2 SVGIG, per germline (reference sequence).

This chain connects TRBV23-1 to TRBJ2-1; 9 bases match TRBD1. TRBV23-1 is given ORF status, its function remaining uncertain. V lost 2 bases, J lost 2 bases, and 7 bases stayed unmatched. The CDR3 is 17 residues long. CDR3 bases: TGCGCCAGCAGTCAAGACCACAGGGGGCTAGCCTACAATGAGCAGTTCTTC. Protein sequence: CASSQDHRGLAYNEQFF.

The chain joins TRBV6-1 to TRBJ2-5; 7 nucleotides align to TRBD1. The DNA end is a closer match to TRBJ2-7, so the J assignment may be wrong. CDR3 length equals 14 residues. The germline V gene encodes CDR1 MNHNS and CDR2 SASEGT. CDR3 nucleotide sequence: TGTGCCAGCGGAGGACAGGTCCTCTCCTACGAGCAGTACTTC. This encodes CASGGQVLSYEQYF.

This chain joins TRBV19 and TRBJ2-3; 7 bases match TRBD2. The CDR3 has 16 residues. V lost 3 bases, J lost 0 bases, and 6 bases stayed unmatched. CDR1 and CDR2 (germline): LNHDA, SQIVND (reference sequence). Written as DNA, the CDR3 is TGTGCCAGTAGTATGGGAGGGAGTGTGAGCACAGATACGCAGTATTTT. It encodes CASSMGGSVSTDTQYF.

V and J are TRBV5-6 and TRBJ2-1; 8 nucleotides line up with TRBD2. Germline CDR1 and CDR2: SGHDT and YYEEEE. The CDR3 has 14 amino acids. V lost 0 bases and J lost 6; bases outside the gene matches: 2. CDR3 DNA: TGTGCCAGCAGCTTGGCGGGAGGGCCCAATGAGCAGTTCTTC. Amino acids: CASSLAGGPNEQFF. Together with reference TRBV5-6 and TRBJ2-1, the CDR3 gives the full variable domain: DAGVTQSPTHLIKTRGQQVTLRCSPKSGHDTVSWYQQALGQGPQFIFQYYEEEERQRGNFPDRFSGHQFPNYSSELNVNALLLGDSALYLCASSLAGGPNEQFFGPGTRLTVL.

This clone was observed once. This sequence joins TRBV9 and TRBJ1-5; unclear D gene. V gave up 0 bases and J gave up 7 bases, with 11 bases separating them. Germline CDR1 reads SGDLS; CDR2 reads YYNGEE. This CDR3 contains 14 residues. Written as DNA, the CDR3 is TGTGCCAGCAGCGTAGGTATTGGGGAGCAGCCCCAGCATTTT. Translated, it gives CASSVGIGEQPQHF.

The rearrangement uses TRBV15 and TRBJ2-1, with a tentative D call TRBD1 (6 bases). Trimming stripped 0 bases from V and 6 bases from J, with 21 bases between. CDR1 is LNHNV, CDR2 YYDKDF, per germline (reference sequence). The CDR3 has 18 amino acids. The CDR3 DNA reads TGTGCCACCAGCAGAGATGGTGCTCAGGGGAGAGGGACCAATGAGCAGTTCTTC. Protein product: CATSRDGAQGRGTNEQFF.

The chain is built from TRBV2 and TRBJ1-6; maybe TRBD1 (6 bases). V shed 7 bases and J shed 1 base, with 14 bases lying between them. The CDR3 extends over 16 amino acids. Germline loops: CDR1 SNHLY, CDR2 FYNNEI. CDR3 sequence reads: CASTTGTRSYNSPLHF. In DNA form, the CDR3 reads TGTGCCAGCACCACAGGGACAAGGTCCTATAATTCACCCCTCCACTTT.

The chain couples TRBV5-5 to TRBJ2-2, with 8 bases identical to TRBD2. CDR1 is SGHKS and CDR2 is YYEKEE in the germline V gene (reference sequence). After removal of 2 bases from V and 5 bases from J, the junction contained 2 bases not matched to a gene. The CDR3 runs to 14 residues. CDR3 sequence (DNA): TGTGCCAGCAGCTTACTAGCGGAGACCGGGGAGCTGTTTTTT. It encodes CASSLLAETGELFF.

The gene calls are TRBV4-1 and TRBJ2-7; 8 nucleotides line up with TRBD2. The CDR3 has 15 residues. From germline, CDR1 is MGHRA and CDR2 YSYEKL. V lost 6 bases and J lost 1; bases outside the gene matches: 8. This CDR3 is CASRVTSDRSYEQYF. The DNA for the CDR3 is TGCGCCAGCAGAGTGACTAGCGACCGTTCCTACGAGCAGTACTTC.

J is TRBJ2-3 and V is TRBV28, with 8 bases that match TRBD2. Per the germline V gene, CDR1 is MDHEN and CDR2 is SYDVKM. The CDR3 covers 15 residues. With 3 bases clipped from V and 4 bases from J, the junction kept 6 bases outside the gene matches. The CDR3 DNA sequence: TGTGCCAGCAGTTTTACAGCGGGAGTCCCAGATACGCAGTATTTT. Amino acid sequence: CASSFTAGVPDTQYF.

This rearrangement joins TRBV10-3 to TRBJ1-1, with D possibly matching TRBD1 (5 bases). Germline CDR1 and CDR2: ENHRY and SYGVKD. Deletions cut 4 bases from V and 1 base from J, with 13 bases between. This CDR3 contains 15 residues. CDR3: CAISVGGGRNTEAFF. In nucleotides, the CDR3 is TGTGCCATCAGTGTCGGGGGAGGTAGGAACACTGAAGCTTTCTTT.

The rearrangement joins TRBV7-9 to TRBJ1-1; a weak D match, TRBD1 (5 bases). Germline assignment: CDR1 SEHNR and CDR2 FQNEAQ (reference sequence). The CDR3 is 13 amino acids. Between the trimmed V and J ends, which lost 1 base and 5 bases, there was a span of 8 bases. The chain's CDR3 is CASSLGGGTEAFF. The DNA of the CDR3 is TGTGCCAGCAGCTTAGGGGGGGGAACTGAAGCTTTCTTT.

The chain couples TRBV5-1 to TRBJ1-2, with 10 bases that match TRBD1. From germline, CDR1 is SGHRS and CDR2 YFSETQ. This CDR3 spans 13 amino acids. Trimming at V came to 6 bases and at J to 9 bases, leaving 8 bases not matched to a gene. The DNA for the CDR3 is TGCGCCAGCAACGAAGGGACAGGGGCTCGCTACACCTTC. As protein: CASNEGTGARYTF.

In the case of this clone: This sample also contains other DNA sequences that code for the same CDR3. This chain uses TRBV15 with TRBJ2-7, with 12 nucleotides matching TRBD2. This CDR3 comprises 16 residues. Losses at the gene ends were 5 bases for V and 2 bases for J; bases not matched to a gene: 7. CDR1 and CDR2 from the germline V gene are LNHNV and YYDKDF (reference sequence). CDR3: CATSRSRLAGAYEQYF. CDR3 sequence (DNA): TGTGCCACCAGCCGCTCCCGACTAGCGGGAGCCTACGAGCAGTACTTC.

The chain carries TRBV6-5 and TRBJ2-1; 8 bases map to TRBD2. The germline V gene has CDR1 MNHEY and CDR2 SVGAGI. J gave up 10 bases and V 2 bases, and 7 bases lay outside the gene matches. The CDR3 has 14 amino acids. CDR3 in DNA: TGTGCCAGCAGTTACCGGGCGGGCGGGGGGGAGCAGTTCTTC. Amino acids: CASSYRAGGGEQFF.

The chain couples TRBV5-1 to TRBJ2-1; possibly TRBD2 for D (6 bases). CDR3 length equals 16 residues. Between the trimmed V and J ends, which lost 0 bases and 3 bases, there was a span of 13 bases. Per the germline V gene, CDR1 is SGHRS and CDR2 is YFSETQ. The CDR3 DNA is TGCGCCAGCAGCTTGGCTGGGGGAGGCTTCTACAATGAGCAGTTCTTC. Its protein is CASSLAGGGFYNEQFF. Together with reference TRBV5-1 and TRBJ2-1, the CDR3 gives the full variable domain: KAGVTQTPRYLIKTRGQQVTLSCSPISGHRSVSWYQQTPGQGLQFLFEYFSETQRNKGNFPGRFSGRQFSNSRSEMNVSTLELGDSALYLCASSLAGGGFYNEQFFGPGTRLTVL.

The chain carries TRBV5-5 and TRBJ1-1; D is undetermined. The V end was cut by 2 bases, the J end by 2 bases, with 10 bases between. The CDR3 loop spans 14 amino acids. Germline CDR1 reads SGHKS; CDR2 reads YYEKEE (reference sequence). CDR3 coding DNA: TGTGCCAGCAGCTTCGGAAACAGCAACACTGAAGCTTTCTTT. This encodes CASSFGNSNTEAFF.

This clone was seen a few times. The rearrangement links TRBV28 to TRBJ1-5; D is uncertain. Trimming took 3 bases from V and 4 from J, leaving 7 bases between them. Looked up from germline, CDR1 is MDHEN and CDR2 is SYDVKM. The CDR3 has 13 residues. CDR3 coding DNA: TGTGCCAGCAGTTTGGTGGCAAATCAGCCCCAGCATTTT. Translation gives CASSLVANQPQHF.

The CDR3 sequence: CASSLAQGPYEQYF. The CDR3, as DNA: TGTGCCAGCAGCTTAGCTCAGGGCCCCTACGAGCAGTACTTC. The chain employs TRBV11-2 and TRBJ2-7; D is possibly TRBD1 (5 bases). Germline V gene lookup returns CDR1 SGHAT and CDR2 FQNNGV. This CDR3 contains 14 residues. Trimming left V 1 base short and J 2 bases short, with 9 bases between.

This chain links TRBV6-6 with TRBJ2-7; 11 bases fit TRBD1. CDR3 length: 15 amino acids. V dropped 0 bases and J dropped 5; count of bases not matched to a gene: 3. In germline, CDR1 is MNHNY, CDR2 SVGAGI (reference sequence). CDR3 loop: CASSYSGQGVNEQYF. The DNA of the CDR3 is TGTGCCAGCAGTTACTCGGGACAGGGGGTCAACGAGCAGTACTTC.

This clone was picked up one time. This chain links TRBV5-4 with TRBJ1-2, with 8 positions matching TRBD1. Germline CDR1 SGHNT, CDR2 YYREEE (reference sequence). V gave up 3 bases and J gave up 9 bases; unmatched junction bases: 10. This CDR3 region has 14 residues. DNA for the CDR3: TGTGCCAGCAGCTGGGACAGGTTAAGAGGAAGCTACACCTTC. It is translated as CASSWDRLRGSYTF.

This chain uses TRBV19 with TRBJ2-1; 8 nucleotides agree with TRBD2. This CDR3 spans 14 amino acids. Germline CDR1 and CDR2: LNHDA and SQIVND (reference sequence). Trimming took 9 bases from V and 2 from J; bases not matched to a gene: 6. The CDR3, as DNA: TGTGCCAGCCTAATAGCGGGACCCTACAATGAGCAGTTCTTC. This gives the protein CASLIAGPYNEQFF.

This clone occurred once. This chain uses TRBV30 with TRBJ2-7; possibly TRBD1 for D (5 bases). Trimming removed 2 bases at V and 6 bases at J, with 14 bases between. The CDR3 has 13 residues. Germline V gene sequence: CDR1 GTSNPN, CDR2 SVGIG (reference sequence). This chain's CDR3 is CAWSSDSPCEQYF. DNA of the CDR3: TGTGCCTGGAGTAGCGACAGCCCGTGCGAGCAGTACTTC.